This T cell receptor beta chain was recorded in a study of siplizumab effects on memory and regulatory T cells. Assay used: immunoSEQ multiplex PCR; TCRdb lists only in-frame clones, some missing. The sample includes 85,000 to 130,000 clones, less than 95% of them seen just once. The V gene lost 4 bases and the J gene lost 1 base, with 13 bases spanning the gap. The CDR3 sequence is 15 residues long. Germline CDR1 reads SEHNR; CDR2 reads FQNEAQ (reference sequence). This sequence joins TRBV7-9 and TRBJ2-5, with D possibly being TRBD1 or TRBD2 (5 bases each). The sequence derives from a human donor in good health. What was sequenced was Tregs sorted from blood. In DNA, the CDR3 is TGTGCCAGCAGCTCCCGTACTAGGGGCCAAGAGACCCAGTACTTC. Its protein product is CASSSRTRGQETQYF.